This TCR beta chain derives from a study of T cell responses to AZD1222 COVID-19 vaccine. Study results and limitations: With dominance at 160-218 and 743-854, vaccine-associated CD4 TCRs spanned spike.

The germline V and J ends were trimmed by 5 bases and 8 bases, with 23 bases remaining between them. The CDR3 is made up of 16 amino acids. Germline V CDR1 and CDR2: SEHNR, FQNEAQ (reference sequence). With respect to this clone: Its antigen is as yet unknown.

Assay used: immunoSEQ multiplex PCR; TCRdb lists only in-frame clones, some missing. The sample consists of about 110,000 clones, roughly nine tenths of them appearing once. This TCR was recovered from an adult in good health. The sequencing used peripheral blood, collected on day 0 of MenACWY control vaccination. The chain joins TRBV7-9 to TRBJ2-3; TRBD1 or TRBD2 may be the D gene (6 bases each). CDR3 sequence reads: CASSPPDPRGAGTQYF. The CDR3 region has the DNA TGTGCCAGCAGCCCGCCGGATCCGAGGGGGGCCGGTACGCAGTATTTT.